A single TCR beta chain is shown here with its context. The antigen is not known. The record originates from a study of STAT5B mutations in CD4+ large granular lymphocyte leukemia. Germline assignment: CDR1 SGHNT and CDR2 YYREEE (reference sequence). Trimming took off 2 bases at V and 2 bases at J, with 17 bases between the two ends. The CDR3 runs 16 residues. Buffy coats from healthy blood donors served as controls. In the authors' workflow: Productive clonotypes were detectable down to 2.59 x 10-5 frequency. This table comes from immunoSEQ multiplex PCR, and its TCRdb copy is limited to in-frame clones, with some not included. V and J calls and clone size follow that table, whereas D and trimming were derived from the DNA. This table holds roughly 29,000 clones, about 77% found once. The study, taken as a whole, reports: Patient CD4-sorted repertoires looked more clonal than healthy CD4+ repertoires, even without putative leukemic clones. 8/27 top patient clones versus 2/35 control clones were TRBV06-family.

This chain connects TRBV5-4 to TRBJ2-7; D may be TRBD1 (6 bases). The receptor was derived from a human donor in good health. Sample: CD4+ T cells from blood buffy coats. Here the CDR3 reads CASSFDPVRGAYEQYF. CDR3 DNA: TGTGCCAGCAGCTTTGATCCGGTCAGGGGCGCCTACGAGCAGTACTTC.